Detailed here is one T cell receptor (beta chain). This clonotype was observed a handful of times. Its antigen remains unidentified. The sample holds no much larger clone one base away, and base qualities are not on file. Including cysteine and phenylalanine, the CDR3 has 14 amino acids. CDR3 DNA is the only sequence kept; it has 42 bases, read in frame from the first base. The germline V gene gives CDR1 as SGHTA and CDR2 as FQGNSA. A distance of 11 bases separates the germline ends of V and J, which lose 3 bases and 4 bases respectively. The data stem from a study of T-cell reconstitution after alpha-beta-depleted transplantation in children (dated by TCRdb to the mid-2010s). Some background on the complete study: Using TCR repertoire profiling, the study followed T-cell immune reconstitution in a quantitative way in children after TCRalphabeta/CD19-depleted allogeneic hematopoietic cell transplantation.

The receptor library was made with PCR. Sequencing was carried out with an Illumina HiSeq 2500. TCR libraries were prepared with molecular barcoding, using unique molecular identifiers to normalize TCRbeta repertoire quantification. TCRdb redid the processing of the public reads, applying fastp at Q25 and MiXCR, and retained in-frame beta chains. Rows are combined by CDR3 protein, so each entry shows the most common genes and DNA. In this sample the table shows approximately 400,000 distinct CDR3 sequences, approximately 11% of which occur a single time. The top ten clonotypes cover approximately 5% of the sample.

This sequence uses TRBV7-2 and TRBJ2-3; the D gene assignment is perhaps TRBD1 or TRBD2, with each matching 5 bases. The sample consisted of PBMCs from the stem cell graft donor, taken from the stem cell graft. The receptor's source is a human donor who donated a stem cell graft to a child with acute myeloid leukemia. The nucleotide sequence reads TGTGCCAGCAGCTTTTATCGGGACCCAGATACGCAGTATTTT. This translates into CASSFYRDPDTQYF.